This entry features one T cell receptor (beta chain) sequence. What it recognizes is unknown. It was with a sample-barcoded 5' primer and a J-beta primer mix that a second PCR of about 6 to 12 cycles was run. TCRdb redid the calling of the 5' RACE reads with MiXCR, one entry per CDR3 protein. The sample has hundreds of thousands of distinct CDR3 sequences, 55% to 70% seen once. Collection of 7.5 to 10 milliliters of peripheral blood was performed for each donor. This sample was taken from a study of blood T cells in healthy people across ages. Study results and caveats: Possibly, changes in expanded clonotypes were confounded because donor CMV status was unknown. Estimates drawn from one million T cells were deemed to understate diversity.

CDR3 size: 13 residues. The germline V and J ends were trimmed by 0 bases and 8 bases, with 10 bases remaining between them. Germline-derived CDR1 and CDR2 are LGHDT and YNNKEL (reference sequence). The chain combines TRBV3-1 with TRBJ1-2; D is unresolved. This TCR was sampled from a man aged 25-40 years in good health. Sequencing was carried out using blood. This CDR3 reads CASSQDLHDGYTF. CDR3 bases: TGTGCCAGCAGCCAAGATCTGCATGACGGCTACACCTTC.